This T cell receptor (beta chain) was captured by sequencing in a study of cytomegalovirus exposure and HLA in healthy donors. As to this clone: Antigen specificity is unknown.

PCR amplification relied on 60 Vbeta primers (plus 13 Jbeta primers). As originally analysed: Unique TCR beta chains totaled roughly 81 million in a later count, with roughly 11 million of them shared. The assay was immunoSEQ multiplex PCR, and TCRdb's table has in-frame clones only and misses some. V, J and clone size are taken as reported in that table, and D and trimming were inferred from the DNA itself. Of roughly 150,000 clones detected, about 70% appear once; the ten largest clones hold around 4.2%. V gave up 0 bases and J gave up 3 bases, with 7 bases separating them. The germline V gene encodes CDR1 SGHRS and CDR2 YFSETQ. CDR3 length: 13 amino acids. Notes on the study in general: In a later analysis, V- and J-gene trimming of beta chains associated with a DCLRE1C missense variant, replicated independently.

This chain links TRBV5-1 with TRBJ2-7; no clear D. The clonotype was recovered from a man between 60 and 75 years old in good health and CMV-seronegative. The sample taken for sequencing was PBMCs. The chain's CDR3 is CASSLAGYYEQYF. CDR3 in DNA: TGCGCCAGCAGCTTGGCGGGTTACTACGAGCAGTACTTC.